This is a list of T cell receptor beta chains from one sample in a study of blood T cells in healthy people across ages. TCRdb processed the 5' RACE reads anew with MiXCR; each CDR3 protein has one entry. The profile shows 890,000 or so distinct CDR3 sequences, around 62% of them singletons. The sample taken for sequencing was blood. The receptors here all came from a man aged 25 to 40 in good health. Both conserved end residues are part of each CDR3. The order of the fields is J gene, V gene, D gene, clone size, CDR3 length, CDR3 DNA, CDR3 protein. D genes are given only for firm matches. Rows may omit the clone size; those that give it use once, few, many or a size class.

TRBJ1-4 | TRBV29-1 | - | - | 15 | TGCAGCGTTCAAACAGCAGTTGCAACTAATGAAAAACTGTTTTTT | CSVQTAVATNEKLFF
TRBJ2-5 | TRBV27 | - | - | 13 | TGTGCCAGCAGTTCTGTTTTCCAAGAGACCCAGTACTTC | CASSSVFQETQYF
TRBJ2-1 | TRBV7-2 | TRBD1 | - | 15 | TGTGCCAGCAGCACAACCCTAGACAGGGGCAATGAGCAGTTCTTC | CASSTTLDRGNEQFF
TRBJ1-2 | TRBV20-1 | - | - | 12 | TGCAGTGCCCTGACAGCTAACTATGGCTACACCTTC | CSALTANYGYTF
TRBJ2-1 | TRBV20-1 | - | once | 8 | TGCAGTGCTATGCGGCAGTTCTTC | CSAMRQFF
TRBJ2-3 | TRBV7-2 | - | few | 15 | TGTGCCAGCACCCGCGGAGGGGGCGTCCCAGATACGCAGTATTTT | CASTRGGGVPDTQYF
TRBJ2-1 | TRBV24-1 | - | - | 12 | TGTGCCACCGCCAACCTATTAATGACGCAGTTCTTC | CATANLLMTQFF
TRBJ2-2 | TRBV4-3 | TRBD1 | - | 16 | TGCGCCAGCAGCCAAGATAAATGGACAGGGACCGGGGAGCTGTTTTTT | CASSQDKWTGTGELFF
TRBJ1-1 | TRBV7-8 | TRBD1 | few | 15 | TGTGCCAGCAGCTTAGCGAGAGGCAGGGGGGGTGAAGCTTTCTTT | CASSLARGRGGEAFF
TRBJ1-1 | TRBV24-1 | - | many | 10 | TGTGCCACCACTTGGACTGAAGCTTTCTTT | CATTWTEAFF
TRBJ2-3 | TRBV28 | TRBD2 | - | 13 | TGTGCCAGCAGTCGCCCCCCGGGGGGGGCGCAGTATTTT | CASSRPPGGAQYF
TRBJ1-4 | TRBV11-1 | - | - | 15 | TGTGCCAGCAGCTTAAACGGCAAGGCGAATGAAAAACTGTTTTTT | CASSLNGKANEKLFF
TRBJ2-3 | TRBV29-1 | TRBD2 | - | 15 | TGCAGCTCTCTGACTAGCGGGGATAGTTTTGATACGCAGTATTTT | CSSLTSGDSFDTQYF
TRBJ2-4 | TRBV4-3 | TRBD1 | - | 15 | TGCGCCAGCAGCCTGGAGGGACAGGGGAAAAACATTCAGTACTTC | CASSLEGQGKNIQYF
TRBJ2-5 | TRBV20-1 | - | - | 13 | TGCAGTGCTAATGCGGGGCAACAAGAGACCCAGTACTTC | CSANAGQQETQYF
TRBJ2-7 | TRBV12-3/TRBV12-4 | - | few | 11 | TGTGCCAGCACCCTTAGTACCGAGCAGTACTTC | CASTLSTEQYF
TRBJ2-7 | TRBV6-5 | - | - | 15 | TGTGCCAGCAGTTACGGGACGGTGAGCTCCTACGAGCAGTACTTC | CASSYGTVSSYEQYF
TRBJ1-5 | TRBV27 | - | - | 14 | TGTGCCAGCAGTTTCAGGCAAACAAATCAGCCCCAGCATTTT | CASSFRQTNQPQHF
TRBJ2-7 | TRBV27 | - | - | 14 | TGTGCCAGCAGTTATCGACAGAGCTCCTACGAGCAGTACTTC | CASSYRQSSYEQYF
TRBJ1-2 | TRBV7-2 | TRBD1 | - | 13 | TGTGCCGGCAGCGAGGACAGGGGGCAAGACTACACCTTC | CAGSEDRGQDYTF
TRBJ2-7 | TRBV6-2/TRBV6-3 | - | - | 13 | TGTGCCAGCAGTCCACTCAGGGCTTACGAGCAGTACTTC | CASSPLRAYEQYF
TRBJ2-1 | TRBV10-3 | - | - | 16 | TGTGCCATCAGTGAAGGGAAGACAGTAGTAGGGAATGAGCAGTTCTTC | CAISEGKTVVGNEQFF
TRBJ1-6 | TRBV20-1 | - | - | 15 | TGCAGTGCTTCGACGTCAGGTGCCTATAATTCACACCTCCACTTT | CSASTSGAYNSHLHF
TRBJ2-7 | TRBV7-2 | - | few | 13 | TGTGCCAGCAGCGTTGTGGGCTTCTACGAGCAGTACTTC | CASSVVGFYEQYF
TRBJ2-1 | TRBV25-1 | - | - | 15 | TGTGCCAGCAGTGAGATTTTAGGGGGTTACAATGAGCAGTTCTTC | CASSEILGGYNEQFF
TRBJ2-5 | TRBV7-3 | TRBD1 | - | 16 | TGTGCCAGCAGCCCCTCAGGGCAGGGGGCCTGGGAGACCCAGTACTTC | CASSPSGQGAWETQYF
TRBJ1-1 | TRBV6-6 | - | few | 13 | TGTGCCAGCAGTTTAACTACCAACACTGAAGCTTTCTTT | CASSLTTNTEAFF
TRBJ1-1 | TRBV5-1 | TRBD1 | - | 15 | TGCGCCAGCAGCTGGGACAGCTCAGAGGACACTGAAGCTTTCTTT | CASSWDSSEDTEAFF
TRBJ1-2 | TRBV4-3 | TRBD1 | - | 18 | TGCGCCAGCAGCCAAACGACACCAGGGGGACATCTTAACTATGGCTACACCTTC | CASSQTTPGGHLNYGYTF
TRBJ1-4 | TRBV4-1 | - | - | 13 | TGCGCCAGCATGAAGAGGCAGGGGGAAAAACTGTTTTTT | CASMKRQGEKLFF
TRBJ2-5 | TRBV7-2 | - | many | 13 | TGTGCCAGCAGCGGAACAGGGTGGGAGACCCAGTACTTC | CASSGTGWETQYF
TRBJ1-5 | TRBV29-1 | TRBD1 | - | 14 | TGCAGCGTAGGGACAGGGTACAACAATCAGCCCCAGCATTTT | CSVGTGYNNQPQHF
TRBJ1-6 | TRBV7-9 | - | once | 15 | TGTGCCAGCAGCTCGGGGGAAACGGCTAATTCACCCCTCCACTTT | CASSSGETANSPLHF
TRBJ2-4 | TRBV5-1 | TRBD1 | - | 14 | TGCGCCAGCAGCCCGCGGACAGGGTCGGTCATTCAGTACTTC | CASSPRTGSVIQYF
TRBJ2-3 | TRBV7-2 | TRBD2 | few | 15 | TGTGCCAGCAGCTTGACTAGCGGGGGGCAAGATACGCAGTATTTT | CASSLTSGGQDTQYF
TRBJ2-3 | TRBV29-1 | - | - | 16 | TGCAGCGTTCTAGCCGCGACTAACCGGATAGGAGATACGCAGTATTTT | CSVLAATNRIGDTQYF
TRBJ1-2 | TRBV6-5 | TRBD1 | - | 17 | TGTGCCAGCAGTTACTCTGGCGCGCGGACAGGGGTTGGAGGCTACACCTTC | CASSYSGARTGVGGYTF
TRBJ2-5 | TRBV4-2 | TRBD1 | - | 17 | TGTGCCAGCAGCCAAGATGCGACAGGGGGGTACCAAGAGACCCAGTACTTC | CASSQDATGGYQETQYF
TRBJ2-3 | TRBV7-9 | TRBD1 | - | 16 | TGTGCCAGCAGCCCGAACGGGACAGGAAGCACAGATACGCAGTATTTT | CASSPNGTGSTDTQYF
TRBJ2-1 | TRBV27 | TRBD1 | - | 11 | TGTGCCAGCAGTTTAGGACAGGGCCAGTTCTTC | CASSLGQGQFF
TRBJ2-7 | TRBV5-1 | - | few | 14 | TGCGCCAGCAGCCTGGAGCCTACAGGAAACGAGCAGTACTTC | CASSLEPTGNEQYF
TRBJ1-2 | TRBV7-9 | TRBD1 | - | 15 | TGTGCCAGCAGCTTAACGTCAGGGGGTGGCTATGGCTACACCTTC | CASSLTSGGGYGYTF
TRBJ2-1 | TRBV20-1 | - | once | 14 | TGCAGTGCTAGCGGGGCGAGCTCCTACAATGAGCAGTTCTTC | CSASGASSYNEQFF
TRBJ2-7 | TRBV21-1 | - | - | 15 | TGTGCCAGCAGCAAAGTGGGTGACAGTTCCTACGAGCAGTACTTC | CASSKVGDSSYEQYF
TRBJ2-4 | TRBV29-1 | - | - | 15 | TGCAGCGTTGCGTTCACAGGTGGAGCCAAAAACATTCAGTACTTC | CSVAFTGGAKNIQYF
TRBJ2-3 | TRBV9 | - | - | 15 | TGTGCCAGCAGCGCAACAGGGTTCGGAACAGATACGCAGTATTTT | CASSATGFGTDTQYF
TRBJ2-7 | TRBV4-3 | - | few | 16 | TGCGCCAGCAGCCAAGATATGAGTATGAGAACCTACGAGCAGTACTTC | CASSQDMSMRTYEQYF
TRBJ2-5 | TRBV7-2 | TRBD1 | - | 15 | TGTGCCAGCAGCTTAAGGGGGGACAGGGGACAGACCCAGTACTTC | CASSLRGDRGQTQYF
TRBJ2-1 | TRBV6-2/TRBV6-3 | - | - | 12 | TGTGCCAGCAGTGGAACCAGTGATGAGCAGTTCTTC | CASSGTSDEQFF
TRBJ1-1 | TRBV25-1 | - | - | 11 | TGTGCCAGCAGGGAGGCCACTGAAGCTTTCTTT | CASREATEAFF
TRBJ2-7 | TRBV27 | - | few | 14 | TGTGCCAGCAGTTTAAGCCCTCTTGCCTACGAGCAGTACTTC | CASSLSPLAYEQYF
TRBJ1-5 | TRBV30 | - | once | 14 | TGTGCCTGGAGTGTAGGGTCGGGTAATCAGCCCCAGCATTTT | CAWSVGSGNQPQHF
TRBJ2-2 | TRBV6-2/TRBV6-3 | - | - | 14 | TGTGCCAGCGGTGGCGTACTGAACACCGGGGAGCTGTTTTTT | CASGGVLNTGELFF
TRBJ2-5 | TRBV27 | TRBD2 | - | 13 | TGTGCCAGCAGTTTATGGGAGGGAGAGACCCAGTACTTC | CASSLWEGETQYF
TRBJ1-1 | TRBV9 | - | few | 12 | TGTGCCAGCAGCGGCTCGAACACTGAAGCTTTCTTT | CASSGSNTEAFF
TRBJ1-2 | TRBV7-9 | - | few | 17 | TGTGCCAGCATAGGAGGACGCCCCATTGACAGCGAAAATGGCTACACCTTC | CASIGGRPIDSENGYTF
TRBJ1-4 | TRBV13 | - | once | 12 | TGTGCCAGCAGCTTGGGGAATGAAAAACTGTTTTTT | CASSLGNEKLFF